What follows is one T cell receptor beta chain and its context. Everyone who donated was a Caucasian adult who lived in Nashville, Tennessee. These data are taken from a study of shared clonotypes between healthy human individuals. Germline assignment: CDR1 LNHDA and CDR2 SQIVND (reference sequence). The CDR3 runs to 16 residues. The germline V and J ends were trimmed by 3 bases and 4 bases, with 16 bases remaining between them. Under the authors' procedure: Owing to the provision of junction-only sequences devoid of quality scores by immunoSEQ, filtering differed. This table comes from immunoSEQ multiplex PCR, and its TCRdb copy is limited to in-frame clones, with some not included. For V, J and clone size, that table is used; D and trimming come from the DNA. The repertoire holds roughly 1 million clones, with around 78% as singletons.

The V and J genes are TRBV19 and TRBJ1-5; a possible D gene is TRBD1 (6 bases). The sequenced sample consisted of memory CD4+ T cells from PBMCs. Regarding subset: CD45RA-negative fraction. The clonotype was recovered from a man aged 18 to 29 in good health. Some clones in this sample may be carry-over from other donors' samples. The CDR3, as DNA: TGTGCCAGTAGTATGCCTGCAGGGGAGGGGAATCAGCCCCAGCATTTT. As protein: CASSMPAGEGNQPQHF.